These 25 T cell receptor beta chains were all obtained from the same sample, sequenced in a study of regulatory T cells in long-lasting Graves disease listed by TCRdb under 2021. Reading the label with the study, this specimen's time point is: persistent/refractory GD, antithyroid drugs over 5 years with positive TRAb. RNA was extracted from PBMCs in TRIzol for both TCR sequencing and RNA sequencing. The library was made by multiplex PCR. Sequencing was performed on an Illumina HiSeq 4000. To build TCR beta libraries, CDR3 regions were amplified by Arm-PCR using iRepertoire HTBI primers. In-frame beta chains were kept once TCRdb had trimmed the public reads at Q25 with fastp and called clones with MiXCR. CDR3 protein sequences are deduplicated, and each keeps its most common genes and DNA. The sample profile shows about 340,000 distinct CDR3 sequences; about 19% of them were found once. The ten largest clonotypes hold around 30% of the sample.

Here the sequenced sample was peripheral blood mononuclear cells (PBMCs), taken when the disease was refractory, from a patient treated with antithyroid drugs. The receptors were gathered from a female donor with Graves disease.

This clonotype has at least ten counts. The chain employs TRBV7-8 and TRBJ1-1; 7 bases fit TRBD1. CDR3 length: 15 residues. Germline V gene lookup returns CDR1 SGHVS and CDR2 FQNEAQ. The junction had 10 bases not matched to a gene; V was cut back by 6 bases and J by 3 bases. The CDR3 region has the DNA TGTGCCAGCAGGGAACCACAGGGGAGGGACACTGAAGCTTTCTTT. Protein product: CASREPQGRDTEAFF.

This clonotype was seen many times. The J gene is TRBJ1-6, the V gene TRBV28; perhaps TRBD1 as D (5 bases). The CDR3 consists of 18 residues. V was shortened by 2 bases and J by 5 bases, with 19 bases between the two germline ends. Germline V CDR1 and CDR2: MDHEN, SYDVKM. Here the CDR3 DNA reads TGTGCCAGCAGTTTAACCCCCACCCCCGGGGCCAATAATTCACCCCTCCACTTT. Its translation: CASSLTPTPGANNSPLHF.

This clonotype occurred many times. The rearrangement links TRBV12-3 or TRBV12-4 to TRBJ1-2; D is undetermined. The ends were cut back, 9 bases at V and 7 bases at J, with 18 bases in the middle. This CDR3 has 13 amino acids. CDR3 DNA: TGTGCCAGTCTGGGCAGGCGAGGTGGTGGCTACACCTTC. This gives the protein CASLGRRGGGYTF.

This clonotype was observed at least ten times. The V call is TRBV12-3 or TRBV12-4, the J call TRBJ1-2; D is perhaps TRBD1 (6 bases). The CDR3 has 14 amino acids. Trimming shortened V by 6 bases and J by 7 bases, and 18 bases separated the two germline ends. The CDR3 nucleotides are TGTGCCAGCAGCACAGGGTTGGGGGCGGCTGGCTACACCTTC. Residues: CASSTGLGAAGYTF.

This chain connects TRBV10-3 to TRBJ1-2, with D possibly matching TRBD1 (5 bases). Germline V gene sequence: CDR1 ENHRY, CDR2 SYGVKD. The CDR3 is made up of 14 amino acids. The germline V and J ends were trimmed by 6 bases and 2 bases, with 13 bases remaining between them. CDR3 protein: CAIRRTRTNYGYTF. CDR3 in DNA: TGTGCCATCAGACGAACCAGGACAAACTATGGCTACACCTTC.

This chain connects TRBV18 to TRBJ2-7; D gene uncertain. The CDR3 runs 12 residues. Germline V CDR1 and CDR2: KGHSH, LQKENI. V was trimmed by 3 bases and J by 4 bases, leaving 7 bases between them. CDR3: CASSPSQYEQYF. The DNA for the CDR3 is TGTGCCAGCTCACCGTCGCAGTACGAGCAGTACTTC.

This clonotype has a count of ten or more. V gene TRBV6-2 or TRBV6-3 combines with J gene TRBJ1-6; D call uncertain. Germline V gene sequence: CDR1 MNHEY, CDR2 SVGEGT. With 7 bases removed from V and 3 bases from J, the gap between germline ends came to 7 bases. The CDR3 covers 13 residues. The DNA of the CDR3 is TGTGCCAGCACTGGTGACTATAATTCACCCCTCCACTTT. It is translated as CASTGDYNSPLHF.

V is TRBV5-1 and J is TRBJ1-6, with D uncertain. With 0 bases removed from V and 9 bases from J, the gap between germline ends came to 10 bases. This CDR3 contains 14 residues. CDR1 is SGHRS and CDR2 is YFSETQ in the germline V gene. CDR3 loop: CASSLGKGASPLHF. CDR3 sequence (DNA): TGCGCCAGCAGCTTGGGGAAAGGCGCTTCACCCCTCCACTTT.

This clonotype was observed many times. The rearrangement joins TRBV27 to TRBJ1-5; D unclear. Trimming left V 6 bases short and J 0 bases short, with 18 bases between. Germline V gives CDR1 MNHEY, CDR2 SMNVEV (reference sequence). This CDR3 is built from 17 residues. Here the CDR3 DNA reads TGTGCCAGCAGCCCCCCTCCCGCAGGTGATAGCAATCAGCCCCAGCATTTT. Encoded protein: CASSPPPAGDSNQPQHF.

The chain employs TRBV20-1 and TRBJ2-5; 7 nucleotides agree with TRBD2. Germline loops: CDR1 DFQATT, CDR2 SNEGSKA (reference sequence). V dropped 3 bases and J dropped 5; count of bases not matched to a gene: 6. The CDR3 consists of 13 residues. CDR3 amino acids: CSARKRGWETQYF. The CDR3 nucleotides are TGCAGTGCTAGGAAGCGGGGCTGGGAGACCCAGTACTTC.

The sample holds many counts of this clonotype. The chain recombines TRBV7-8 with TRBJ1-1, with D tentatively TRBD1 (5 bases). Germline V gives CDR1 SGHVS, CDR2 FQNEAQ. The length of the CDR3 is 16 residues. V lost 1 base to trimming and J lost 0 bases, with 12 bases between them. Here the CDR3 reads CASSLDGGRMNTEAFF. The CDR3 DNA is TGTGCCAGCAGCTTAGATGGGGGACGGATGAACACTGAAGCTTTCTTT.

This clonotype has at least ten counts. This sequence joins TRBV7-9 and TRBJ2-7, with D possibly matching TRBD2 (5 bases). The CDR3 consists of 14 residues. V lost 0 bases and J 3 bases, leaving 9 bases between the germline ends. Germline V gene data show CDR1 as SEHNR and CDR2 as FQNEAQ (reference sequence). CDR3 DNA: TGTGCCAGCAGCTTAGCTGTAGCGAGCTACGAGCAGTACTTC. Translating it yields CASSLAVASYEQYF.

On this clonotype: A clone one base away is much larger, so this may be a read error. The chain uses TRBV5-1 and TRBJ2-7, with D unresolved. Germline assignment: CDR1 SGHRS and CDR2 YFSETQ. Trimming removed 0 bases at V and 5 bases at J, with 12 bases between. The CDR3 contains 14 residues. The CDR3: CASSLDNFQDEQYF. In DNA form, the CDR3 reads TGCGCCAGCAGCTTGGACAACTTTCAAGACGAGCAGTACTTC.

The chain carries TRBV25-1 and TRBJ2-7, with D uncertain. This CDR3 has 11 residues. CDR1 and CDR2 (germline): MGHDK, SYGVNS. V lost 8 bases and J 6 bases, leaving 11 bases between the germline ends. CDR3 DNA sequence: TGTGCCAGCGGCCATCGGAGCGAGCAGTACTTC. It codes for CASGHRSEQYF.

This clonotype was observed at least ten times. The chain links TRBV30 to TRBJ2-2; D gene uncertain. Germline V lookup: CDR1 GTSNPN, CDR2 SVGIG (reference sequence). The CDR3 is 10 amino acids. V lost 2 bases to trimming and J lost 7 bases, with 2 bases between them. This CDR3 reads CAWSNGELFF. The DNA of the CDR3 is TGTGCCTGGAGTAACGGGGAGCTGTTTTTT.

This clonotype showed up many times. This chain uses TRBV28 with TRBJ2-5; maybe TRBD1 (5 bases). Germline V CDR1 and CDR2: MDHEN, SYDVKM. The CDR3 is 12 residues long. Trimming left V 7 bases short and J 5 bases short, with 11 bases between. This CDR3 reads CASKGFTETQYF. Here the CDR3 DNA reads TGTGCCAGCAAGGGGTTTACGGAGACCCAGTACTTC.

The chain is built from TRBV6-1 and TRBJ2-7; D uncertain. This CDR3 has 14 residues. Trimming stripped 8 bases from V and 2 bases from J, with 16 bases between. Germline V lookup: CDR1 MNHNS, CDR2 SASEGT. The CDR3 reads CASFGLGPAYEQYF. CDR3 in DNA: TGTGCCAGCTTCGGCCTAGGGCCCGCCTACGAGCAGTACTTC.

This clonotype has a handful of counts. The chain recombines TRBV24-1 with TRBJ2-2; D is undetermined. Germline CDR1 and CDR2: KGHDR and SFDVKD. The CDR3 spans 17 residues. Trimming shortened V by 3 bases and J by 3 bases, and 16 bases separated the two germline ends. CDR3 coding DNA: TGTGCCACCAGTGATCCAAAGGCCACAACGCACACCGGGGAGCTGTTTTTT. It encodes CATSDPKATTHTGELFF.

This clonotype showed up many times. V gene TRBV28 combines with J gene TRBJ2-5; 9 bases are shared with TRBD1. Trimming removed 11 bases from V and 0 bases from J; junction bases left unmatched: 7. The V gene's germline CDR1 is MDHEN and CDR2 SYDVKM. The CDR3 totals 14 residues. The CDR3 protein is CACDRDRDQETQYF. CDR3 bases: TGTGCCTGCGACCGGGACAGGGACCAAGAGACCCAGTACTTC.

To note about this clonotype: A read error is possible here, since a much larger clone lies one base away. The rearrangement uses TRBV7-2 and TRBJ2-7; unclear D gene. CDR3 length: 14 residues. Per the germline V gene, CDR1 is SGHTA and CDR2 is FQGNSA. The CDR3, as DNA: TGTGCCCGCAGCCCGGAGCCTAGCTCCTACGAGCAGTACTTC. It yields the protein CARSPEPSSYEQYF.

V usage is TRBV24-1 and J usage is TRBJ2-2, with 9 bases matching TRBD1. V was pared by 5 bases and J by 0 bases, with 9 bases of the junction left unmatched. In germline, CDR1 is KGHDR, CDR2 SFDVKD. This CDR3 comprises 18 residues. The CDR3: CATSAVQGARANTGELFF. In DNA, the CDR3 is TGTGCCACCAGTGCCGTACAGGGGGCCCGAGCGAACACCGGGGAGCTGTTTTTT.

This sequence joins TRBV18 and TRBJ1-1; TRBD1 might be the D (5 bases). Between the trimmed V and J ends, which lost 5 bases and 5 bases, there was a span of 21 bases. The length of the CDR3 is 16 residues. The germline CDR1 and CDR2 sequences are KGHSH and LQKENI. The DNA for the CDR3 is TGTGCCAGCTCATCCAGGGTACCGGGGGAGGAGACTGAAGCTTTCTTT. Its protein is CASSSRVPGEETEAFF.

At least ten counts were recorded for this clonotype. V and J are TRBV12-5 and TRBJ1-2, with 7 bases that match TRBD1. The germline CDR1 and CDR2 sequences are LGHNT and FRNRAP. The CDR3 is 13 residues long. Trimming at V came to 3 bases and at J to 7 bases, leaving 5 bases not matched to a gene. The CDR3 nucleotides read TGTGCTAGTGGTTTAGGGACAGTGAGTGGCTACACCTTC. It specifies CASGLGTVSGYTF. Complete variable domain (other parts from reference TRBV12-5 and TRBJ1-2): DARVTQTPRHKVTEMGQEVTMRCQPILGHNTVFWYRQTMMQGLELLAYFRNRAPLDDSGMPKDRFSAEMPDATLATLKIQPSEPRDSAVYFCASGLGTVSGYTFGSGTRLTVV.

This clonotype showed up many times. V usage is TRBV6-1 and J usage is TRBJ1-1; D is unclear. CDR3 length: 13 residues. The germline V gene encodes CDR1 MNHNS and CDR2 SASEGT. The V and J ends lost 2 bases and 1 base respectively, with 5 bases between them. CDR3 in DNA: TGTGCCAGCAGTGAATTCAGGAACACTGAAGCTTTCTTT. Amino acids: CASSEFRNTEAFF.

This clonotype was counted between two and nine times. The chain combines TRBV5-1 with TRBJ1-1; 11 bases line up with TRBD1. Per germline, CDR1 SGHRS and CDR2 YFSETQ. With 0 bases clipped from V and 1 base from J, the junction kept 5 bases outside the gene matches. The length of the CDR3 is 17 residues. CDR3 nucleotide sequence: TGCGCCAGCAGCTTGGCCGGGACAGGGGGGGGGAACACTGAAGCTTTCTTT. The encoded protein is CASSLAGTGGGNTEAFF.